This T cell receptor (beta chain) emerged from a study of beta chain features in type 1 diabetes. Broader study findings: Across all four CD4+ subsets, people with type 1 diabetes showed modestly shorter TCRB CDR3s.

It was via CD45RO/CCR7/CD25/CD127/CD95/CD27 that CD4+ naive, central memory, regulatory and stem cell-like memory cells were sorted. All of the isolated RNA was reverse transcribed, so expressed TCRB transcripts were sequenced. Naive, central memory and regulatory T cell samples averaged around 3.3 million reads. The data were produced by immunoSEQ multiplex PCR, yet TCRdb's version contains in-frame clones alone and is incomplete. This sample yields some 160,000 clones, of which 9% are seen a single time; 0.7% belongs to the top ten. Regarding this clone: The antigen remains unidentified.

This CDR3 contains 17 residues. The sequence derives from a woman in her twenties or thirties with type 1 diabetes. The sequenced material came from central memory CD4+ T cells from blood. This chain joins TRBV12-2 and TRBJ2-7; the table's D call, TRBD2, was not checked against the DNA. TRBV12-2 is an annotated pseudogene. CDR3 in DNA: TGTGCAAGTCGCTTAGCGGGGTGGGCCTACCGGGAGGACGAGCAGTACTTC. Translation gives CASRLAGWAYREDEQYF.